This T cell receptor beta chain was documented in a study of T-cell reconstitution after alpha-beta-depleted transplantation in children. This clonotype has ten or more counts. Unique molecular identifiers were used to barcode this TCRbeta library. TCRdb reanalysed the PCR reads using MiXCR and keeps one entry per CDR3 protein. The sample holds about 610,000 distinct CDR3 sequences, about 11% seen once. Germline-derived CDR1 and CDR2 are MNHEY and SVGAGI. Trimming took 0 bases from V and 5 from J; bases not matched to a gene: 8. This CDR3 spans 16 amino acids. V is TRBV6-5 and J is TRBJ2-7, with 9 positions matching TRBD2. The input for sequencing was PBMCs from the stem cell graft donor, taken from the stem cell graft. The TCR originated in a human donor who donated a stem cell graft to a child with acute myeloid leukemia. CDR3 amino acids: CASSYSPRGGRDEQYF. DNA for the CDR3: TGTGCCAGCAGTTACTCTCCCCGTGGCGGGAGGGACGAGCAGTACTTC.